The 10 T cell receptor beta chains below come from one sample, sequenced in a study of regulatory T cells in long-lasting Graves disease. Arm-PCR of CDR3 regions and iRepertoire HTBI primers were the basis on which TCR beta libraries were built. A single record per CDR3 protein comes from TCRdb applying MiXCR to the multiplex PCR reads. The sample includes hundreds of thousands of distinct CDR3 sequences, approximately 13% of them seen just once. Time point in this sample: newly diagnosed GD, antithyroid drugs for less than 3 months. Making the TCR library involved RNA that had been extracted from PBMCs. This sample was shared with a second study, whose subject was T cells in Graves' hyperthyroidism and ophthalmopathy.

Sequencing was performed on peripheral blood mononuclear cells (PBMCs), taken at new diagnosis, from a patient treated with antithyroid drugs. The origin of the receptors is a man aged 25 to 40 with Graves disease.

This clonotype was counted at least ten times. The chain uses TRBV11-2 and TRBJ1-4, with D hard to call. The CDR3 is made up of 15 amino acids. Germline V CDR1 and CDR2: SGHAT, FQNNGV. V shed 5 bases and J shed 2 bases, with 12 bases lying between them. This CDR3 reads CASSPSTRTNEKLFF. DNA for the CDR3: TGTGCCAGCAGCCCCTCCACGCGTACTAATGAAAAACTGTTTTTT.

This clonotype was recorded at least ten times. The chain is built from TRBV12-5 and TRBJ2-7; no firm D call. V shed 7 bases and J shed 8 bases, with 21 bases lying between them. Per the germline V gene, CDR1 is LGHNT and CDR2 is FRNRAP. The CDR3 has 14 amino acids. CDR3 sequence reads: CASAREIPPTKQYF. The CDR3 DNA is TGTGCTAGTGCCAGAGAAATACCACCTACGAAGCAGTACTTC.

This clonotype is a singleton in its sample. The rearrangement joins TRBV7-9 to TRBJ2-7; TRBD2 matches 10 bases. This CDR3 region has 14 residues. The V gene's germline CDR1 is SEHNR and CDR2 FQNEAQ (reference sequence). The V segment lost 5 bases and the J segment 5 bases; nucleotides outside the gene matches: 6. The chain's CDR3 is CASSQHLAGDEQYF. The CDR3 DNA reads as TGTGCCAGCAGCCAACACCTAGCGGGAGACGAGCAGTACTTC.

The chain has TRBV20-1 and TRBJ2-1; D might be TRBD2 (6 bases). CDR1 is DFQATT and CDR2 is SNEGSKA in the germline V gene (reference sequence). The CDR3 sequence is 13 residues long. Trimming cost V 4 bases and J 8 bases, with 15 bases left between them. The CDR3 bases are TGCAGTGCTATCCGGAGGGCCGGGGATGAGCAGTTCTTC. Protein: CSAIRRAGDEQFF.

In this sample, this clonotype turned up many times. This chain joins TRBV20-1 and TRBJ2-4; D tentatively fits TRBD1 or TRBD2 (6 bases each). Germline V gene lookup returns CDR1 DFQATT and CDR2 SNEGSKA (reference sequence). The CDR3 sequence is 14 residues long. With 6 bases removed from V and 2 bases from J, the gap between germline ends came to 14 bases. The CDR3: CSAPVGGTKNIQYF. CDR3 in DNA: TGCAGTGCCCCGGTCGGGGGCACCAAAAACATTCAGTACTTC.

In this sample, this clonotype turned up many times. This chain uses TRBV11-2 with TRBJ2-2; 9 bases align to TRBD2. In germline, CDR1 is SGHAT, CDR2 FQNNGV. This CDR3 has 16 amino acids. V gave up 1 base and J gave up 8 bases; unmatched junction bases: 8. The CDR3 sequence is CASSLVASGILGELFF. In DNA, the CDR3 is TGTGCCAGCAGCTTAGTGGCTAGCGGGATTCTGGGGGAGCTGTTTTTT.

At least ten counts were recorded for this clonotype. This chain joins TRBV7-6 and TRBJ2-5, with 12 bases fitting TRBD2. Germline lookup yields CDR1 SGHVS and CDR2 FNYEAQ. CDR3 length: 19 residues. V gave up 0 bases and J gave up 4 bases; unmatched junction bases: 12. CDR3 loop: CASSLAEKTSGSLPETQYF. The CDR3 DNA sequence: TGTGCCAGCAGCTTAGCGGAGAAGACTAGCGGGAGTCTCCCAGAGACCCAGTACTTC.

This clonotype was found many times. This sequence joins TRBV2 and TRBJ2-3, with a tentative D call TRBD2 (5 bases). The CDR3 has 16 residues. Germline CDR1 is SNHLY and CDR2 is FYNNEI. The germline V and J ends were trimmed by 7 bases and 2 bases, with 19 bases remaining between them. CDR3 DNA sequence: TGTGCCAGCACGTCTGAGGGTGGGCGGATCACAGATACGCAGTATTTT. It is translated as CASTSEGGRITDTQYF.

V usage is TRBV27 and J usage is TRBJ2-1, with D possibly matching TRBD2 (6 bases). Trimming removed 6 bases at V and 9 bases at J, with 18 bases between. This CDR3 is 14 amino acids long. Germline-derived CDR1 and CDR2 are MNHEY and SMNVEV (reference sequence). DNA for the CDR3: TGTGCCAGCAGCCCCTACCTAGCGACAACTGAGCAGTTCTTC. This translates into CASSPYLATTEQFF.

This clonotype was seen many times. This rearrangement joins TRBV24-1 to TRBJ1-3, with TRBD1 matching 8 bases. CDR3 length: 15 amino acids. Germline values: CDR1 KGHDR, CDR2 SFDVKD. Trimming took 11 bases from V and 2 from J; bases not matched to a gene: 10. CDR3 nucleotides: TGTGCCAGAGAGACAGGGGCTTTAACTGGAAACACCATATATTTT. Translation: CARETGALTGNTIYF.